Below are 22 T cell receptor beta chains sequenced from a single sample in a study of Ad26.COV2.S vaccination and SARS-CoV-2 variants listed by TCRdb under 2021. The library was built by means of the immunoSEQ multiplex PCR assay. The clones in this table, taken by TCRdb from immuneACCESS, are in-frame only. Not every clone is retained; where verified, under half of the shortfall comes from an unresolved V gene, and the cause of the rest is unknown. Counted in this sample were 200,000 to 250,000 clones; approximately 87% of them appeared once. The ten largest make up about 10% of the sample. Explained via the paper, the treatment or condition label denotes: 15 to 20 received Ad26.COV2.S at low or high dose, single or two shots; about 5 received placebo; per-sample allocation not given. Repertoires of vaccine and placebo recipients were sequenced from samples collected on day 63 after the first injection.

The material sequenced was peripheral blood, taken in a trial of Ad26.COV2.S vaccine versus placebo. The receptors here all came from a person aged 18 to 59 who received the Ad26.COV2.S COVID-19 vaccine or a placebo.

As for this clone: Germline and junction disagree at one end, which may indicate a read error. The rearrangement uses TRBV28 and TRBJ1-2; D might be TRBD1 (6 bases). Germline CDR1 MDHEN, CDR2 SYDVKM. This CDR3 spans 17 amino acids. Here the CDR3 DNA reads TGTGCCAGCAGTTTGGATTCATTGGGACAAATAGACTATGGCCACACCTTC. Protein: CASSLDSLGQIDYGHTF.

V usage is TRBV29-1 and J usage is TRBJ1-5; weak D call: TRBD1 (6 bases). V was shortened by 4 bases and J by 6 bases, with 25 bases between the two germline ends. This CDR3 is built from 17 residues. CDR1 SQVTM and CDR2 ANQGSEA come from the germline V gene. Here the CDR3 reads CSVGKGRGKWLGQPQHF. CDR3 nucleotide sequence: TGCAGCGTTGGAAAAGGCAGGGGCAAGTGGCTGGGTCAGCCCCAGCATTTT.

The chain joins TRBV7-2 to TRBJ1-2, with 8 nucleotides matching TRBD1. With V trimmed by 2 bases and J by 8 bases, 4 bases remained unmatched. This CDR3 comprises 13 residues. Looked up from germline, CDR1 is SGHTA and CDR2 is FQGNSA. The CDR3 here is CASSLHRQGGYTF. In DNA form, the CDR3 reads TGTGCCAGCAGCTTACATAGACAGGGGGGCTACACCTTC.

The J gene is TRBJ2-2, the V gene TRBV9; D might be TRBD2 (8 bases). This CDR3 has 14 residues. The germline V gene has CDR1 SGDLS and CDR2 YYNGEE. The V end was cut by 7 bases, the J end by 6 bases, with 16 bases between. DNA for the CDR3: TGTGCCAGCCGGGAGGGGGCTTCCGCCGGGGAGCTGTTTTTT. Protein sequence: CASREGASAGELFF.

The V gene is TRBV27, the J gene TRBJ2-2; no reliable D call. V dropped 5 bases and J dropped 3 bases, with 10 bases sitting between them. CDR3 length: 14 amino acids. Germline V gene data show CDR1 as MNHEY and CDR2 as SMNVEV (reference sequence). The DNA of the CDR3 is TGTGCCAGCAGTCTCGACACATACACCGGGGAGCTGTTTTTT. Residues: CASSLDTYTGELFF.

In DNA, the CDR3 is TGTGCCAGCTCCCCCGCCCGGAAGAGGGGGCGAACTGAAGCTTTCTTT. It is translated as CASSPARKRGRTEAFF. The chain has TRBV18 and TRBJ1-1, with TRBD1 matching over 7 bases. This CDR3 spans 16 amino acids. Germline lookup yields CDR1 KGHSH and CDR2 LQKENI. The V gene end was trimmed by 6 bases and the J gene end by 5 bases; junction bases not matched to a gene: 15.

CDR3 in amino acids: CATSSNRVSNSPLHF. The CDR3 coding sequence is TGTGCCACCAGCAGCAACAGGGTGAGTAATTCACCCCTCCACTTT. The gene calls are TRBV15 and TRBJ1-6; maybe TRBD1 (6 bases). V was trimmed by 3 bases and J by 6 bases, leaving 12 bases between them. Germline V gene data show CDR1 as LNHNV and CDR2 as YYDKDF (reference sequence). The CDR3 is 15 amino acids.

The V and J genes are TRBV30 and TRBJ2-4, with D maybe TRBD1 (5 bases). V was pared by 7 bases and J by 0 bases, with 13 bases between. CDR1 is GTSNPN, CDR2 SVGIG, per germline (reference sequence). This CDR3 contains 14 residues. The CDR3 region is CASQDSLAKNIQYF. In nucleotides, the CDR3 is TGTGCCTCTCAAGACAGCTTAGCCAAAAACATTCAGTACTTC.

J is TRBJ2-5 and V is TRBV15; D may match TRBD1 or TRBD2 (5 bases each). The V end was cut by 8 bases, the J end by 12 bases, with 25 bases between. This CDR3 contains 14 residues. Germline V CDR1 and CDR2: LNHNV, YYDKDF (reference sequence). The CDR3: CATFRSGTPTPKYF. CDR3 DNA sequence: TGTGCCACCTTTCGGTCTGGGACCCCTACTCCCAAGTACTTC.

The J gene is TRBJ2-7, the V gene TRBV6-5; TRBD1 might be the D (5 bases). CDR1 and CDR2 from the germline V gene are MNHEY and SVGAGI. V was trimmed by 0 bases and J by 3 bases, leaving 9 bases between them. CDR3 length: 14 residues. The CDR3 reads CASSYSGRVYEQYF. The CDR3 bases are TGTGCCAGCAGTTACTCCGGCAGGGTCTACGAGCAGTACTTC.

The J gene is TRBJ2-3, the V gene TRBV4-3, with 8 bases matching TRBD2. CDR1 is LGHNA, CDR2 YSLEER, per germline. The V gene end was trimmed by 0 bases and the J gene end by 4 bases; junction bases not matched to a gene: 6. The CDR3 extends over 16 amino acids. The CDR3 nucleotides are TGCGCCAGCAGCCAAGAAGGCGGGGGGTTTCCAGATACGCAGTATTTT. Translation: CASSQEGGGFPDTQYF.

The chain is built from TRBV29-1 and TRBJ1-4, with 9 bases lining up with TRBD1. The V gene's germline CDR1 is SQVTM and CDR2 ANQGSEA. The CDR3 has 15 residues. With V trimmed by 7 bases and J by 8 bases, 14 bases remained unmatched. DNA of the CDR3: TGCAGCGCTCTTCCGGGACAGGGCCGGGGGGAAAAACTGTTTTTT. It specifies CSALPGQGRGEKLFF.

This chain joins TRBV5-1 and TRBJ2-3; TRBD1 is a possible D gene (6 bases). Germline CDR1 SGHRS, CDR2 YFSETQ. This CDR3 is built from 15 residues. V was shortened by 2 bases and J by 4 bases, with 14 bases between the two germline ends. CDR3: CASSFRGTGPDTQYF. The DNA for the CDR3 is TGCGCCAGCAGCTTCAGGGGAACGGGGCCAGATACGCAGTATTTT.

The chain couples TRBV7-8 to TRBJ2-7; 9 bases agree with TRBD2. The CDR3 runs 16 residues. Losses at the gene ends were 5 bases for V and 5 bases for J; bases not matched to a gene: 13. The germline V gene encodes CDR1 SGHVS and CDR2 FQNEAQ. The CDR3: CASSTPAGGPRNEQYF. CDR3 DNA: TGTGCCAGCAGCACCCCAGCGGGAGGTCCCAGAAACGAGCAGTACTTC.

The rearrangement joins TRBV7-8 to TRBJ2-3; 13 bases are a match to TRBD2. V dropped 2 bases and J dropped 1; count of bases not matched to a gene: 6. CDR1 is SGHVS, CDR2 FQNEAQ, per germline. This CDR3 is 18 amino acids long. CDR3 DNA: TGTGCCAGCAGCTTAATACCCGGACTAGCGGGAGGCACAGATACGCAGTATTTT. The encoded protein is CASSLIPGLAGGTDTQYF.

The rearrangement uses TRBV18 and TRBJ1-2, with 7 bases identical to TRBD1. The CDR3 is 12 amino acids. Germline V gene data show CDR1 as KGHSH and CDR2 as LQKENI. V gave up 3 bases and J gave up 6 bases; unmatched junction bases: 1. The CDR3 protein is CASSPQGDGYTF. CDR3 DNA: TGTGCCAGCTCACCTCAGGGGGATGGCTACACCTTC.

This rearrangement joins TRBV29-1 to TRBJ1-2; 12 bases align to TRBD1. V trimming: 3 bases; J trimming: 4 bases; junction bases outside the gene matches: 6. The CDR3 extends over 15 amino acids. Germline CDR1 and CDR2: SQVTM and ANQGSEA. This chain's CDR3 is CSVDPGQGASYGYTF. The CDR3 bases are TGCAGCGTTGACCCGGGACAGGGGGCGAGCTATGGCTACACCTTC.

The gene calls are TRBV10-3 and TRBJ2-7; the D gene is possibly TRBD1 (5 bases). The CDR3 length is 14 residues. CDR1 is ENHRY and CDR2 is SYGVKD in the germline V gene. V lost 5 bases, J lost 2 bases, and 13 bases lay in between. The DNA of the CDR3 is TGTGCCATCAGTTTAAGACAGACCCCCTACGAGCAGTACTTC. Its translation is CAISLRQTPYEQYF.

This chain joins TRBV28 and TRBJ2-7; tentative D call: TRBD2 (5 bases). Germline lookup yields CDR1 MDHEN and CDR2 SYDVKM. Trimming shortened V by 4 bases and J by 5 bases, and 9 bases separated the two germline ends. This CDR3 comprises 12 residues. CDR3 sequence: CASSSGVHEQYF. CDR3 bases: TGTGCCAGCAGTTCCGGGGTCCACGAGCAGTACTTC.

The chain carries TRBV6-5 and TRBJ1-2; D gene unclear. The ends were cut back, 5 bases at V and 1 base at J, with 11 bases in the middle. The CDR3 sequence is 14 residues long. Germline V CDR1 and CDR2: MNHEY, SVGAGI. CDR3 protein: CASSHGNLNYGYTF. Written as DNA, the CDR3 is TGTGCCAGCAGTCACGGGAATCTTAACTATGGCTACACCTTC.

The chain uses TRBV7-3 and TRBJ2-4; D may be TRBD1 (5 bases). Deletions cut 4 bases from V and 12 bases from J, with 10 bases between. The CDR3 is 11 residues long. Germline CDR1 is SGHTA and CDR2 is FQGTGA. Written as DNA, the CDR3 is TGTGCCAGCAGCTGGACAAGAACTCAGTACTTC. It yields the protein CASSWTRTQYF. Variable domain in full (rest from reference TRBV7-3 and TRBJ2-4): GAGVSQTPSNKVTEKGKYVELRCDPISGHTALYWYRQSLGQGPEFLIYFQGTGAADDSGLPNDRFFAVRPEGSVSTLKIQRTERGDSAVYLCASSWTRTQYFGAGTRLSVL.

The genes are TRBV11-2 and TRBJ2-7; 8 bases map to TRBD1. J gave up 2 bases and V 5 bases, and 5 bases lay outside the gene matches. Germline assignment: CDR1 SGHAT and CDR2 FQNNGV. The CDR3 is made up of 14 amino acids. The CDR3 region is CASSPLTGAYEQYF. The DNA for the CDR3 is TGTGCCAGCAGCCCATTGACAGGGGCCTACGAGCAGTACTTC.